These 18 T cell receptor beta chains originate from one sample sequenced in a study of T cells after yellow fever vaccination. TCRdb independently ran MiXCR on the 5' RACE reads; one entry per CDR3 protein. The sample lists hundreds of thousands of distinct CDR3 sequences, about 17% occurring once. Source: PBMCs, taken around 5 days after the first yellow fever vaccination. The receptors stem from a man aged 18 to 29 who received the YFV17D yellow fever vaccine.

In its sample, this clonotype was seen many times. The rearrangement uses TRBV20-1 and TRBJ2-7; possible D gene TRBD1, 5 bases. CDR1 and CDR2 from the germline V gene are DFQATT and SNEGSKA (reference sequence). The germline V and J ends were trimmed by 0 bases and 4 bases, with 13 bases remaining between them. The length of the CDR3 is 14 residues. CDR3 bases: TGCAGTGCTAGAGACGACAGTAACACTTACGAGCAGTACGTC. It yields the protein CSARDDSNTYEQYV.

The J gene is TRBJ1-1, the V gene TRBV5-1; 8 bases align to TRBD1. V was clipped by 0 bases and J by 1 base; unmatched bases: 8. Looked up from germline, CDR1 is SGHRS and CDR2 is YFSETQ. The CDR3 length is 17 residues. This chain's CDR3 is CASSLVGQGVGNTEAFF. CDR3 nucleotides: TGCGCCAGCAGCTTGGTTGGACAGGGAGTGGGGAACACTGAAGCTTTCTTT.

V is TRBV6-2 or TRBV6-3 and J is TRBJ2-5; TRBD1 matches at 7 bases. Germline CDR1 reads MNHEY; CDR2 reads SVGEGT. There are 17 residues in the CDR3. Trimming cost V 2 bases and J 0 bases; bases outside gene matches: 9. CDR3 protein: CASSYPRLTGYQETQYF. The CDR3 DNA sequence: TGTGCCAGCAGTTACCCCCGCTTGACAGGGTACCAAGAGACCCAGTACTTC.

There are a few counts of this clonotype. J is TRBJ2-1 and V is TRBV12-3 or TRBV12-4; D perhaps matches TRBD2 (5 bases). Trimming stripped 5 bases from V and 9 bases from J, with 17 bases between. This CDR3 has 14 residues. This chain's CDR3 is CASSPGSRRLEQFF. The CDR3 DNA reads as TGTGCCAGCAGTCCGGGATCTAGGCGTCTTGAGCAGTTCTTC.

This chain uses TRBV19 with TRBJ1-5; D unresolved. CDR1 is LNHDA and CDR2 is SQIVND in the germline V gene (reference sequence). Trimming took 3 bases from V and 3 from J, leaving 3 bases between them. The CDR3 covers 12 residues. CDR3 DNA sequence: TGTGCCAGTAGTATGATCAATCAGCCCCAGCATTTT. This encodes CASSMINQPQHF. The full variable domain, rest sourced from reference TRBV19 and TRBJ1-5, is DGGITQSPKYLFRKEGQNVTLSCEQNLNHDAMYWYRQDPGQGLRLIYYSQIVNDFQKGDIAEGYSVSREKKESFPLTVTSAQKNPTAFYLCASSMINQPQHFGDGTRLSIL.

The V call is TRBV5-1, the J call TRBJ2-5, with TRBD1 matching over 10 bases. The CDR3 has 17 amino acids. After removal of 4 bases from V and 4 bases from J, the junction contained 13 bases not matched to a gene. The germline CDR1 and CDR2 sequences are SGHRS and YFSETQ. The CDR3 region is CASSHSPRTGGGETQYF. The CDR3 region has the DNA TGCGCCAGCAGCCACTCCCCGCGGACAGGGGGTGGAGAGACCCAGTACTTC.

The chain carries TRBV9 and TRBJ2-1, with 7 positions matching TRBD2. In germline, CDR1 is SGDLS, CDR2 YYNGEE. This CDR3 contains 16 residues. J was trimmed by 9 bases and V by 0 bases; bases with no gene match: 12. DNA for the CDR3: TGTGCCAGCAGCGTAGAAAGCGGGGAGAGTTGGAGTGAGCAGTTCTTC. Translation: CASSVESGESWSEQFF.

This clonotype was detected ten times or more. The genes are TRBV12-3 or TRBV12-4 and TRBJ2-3; 9 nucleotides agree with TRBD2. Trimming removed 6 bases from V and 6 bases from J; junction bases left unmatched: 13. The CDR3 loop spans 16 amino acids. This chain's CDR3 is CASSPKGGGGADTQYF. The CDR3 DNA follows: TGTGCCAGCAGCCCCAAGGGAGGCGGGGGGGCGGATACGCAGTATTTT.

This chain connects TRBV7-8 to TRBJ2-5, with D perhaps given as TRBD1 or TRBD2 (5 bases each). Germline-derived CDR1 and CDR2 are SGHVS and FQNEAQ. There are 16 residues in the CDR3. The V gene lost 5 bases and the J gene lost 1 base, with 17 bases spanning the gap. The CDR3 nucleotides read TGTGCCAGCAGCACGACGAAGGGGAGTCCCCAAGAGACCCAGTACTTC. The encoded protein is CASSTTKGSPQETQYF.

This clonotype was seen a handful of times. The chain is built from TRBV7-9 and TRBJ2-5; D not resolved. CDR1 is SEHNR and CDR2 is FQNEAQ in the germline V gene (reference sequence). This CDR3 comprises 15 residues. Trimming pared 5 bases from V and 2 bases from J, leaving 15 bases between. CDR3 nucleotides: TGTGCCAGCAGCCCGGCCGGGCAGGATCAAGAGACCCAGTACTTC. Translating gives CASSPAGQDQETQYF.

This clonotype has a handful of counts. The chain joins TRBV12-3 or TRBV12-4 to TRBJ2-2; 14 nucleotides line up with TRBD2. The V and J ends lost 6 bases and 0 bases, in that order; junction bases with no gene match: 6. There are 18 residues in the CDR3. For the CDR3, the DNA is TGTGCCAGCAGACCCCGACTAGCGGGGGGGGCGAACACCGGGGAGCTGTTTTTT. This sequence encodes CASRPRLAGGANTGELFF.

This clonotype was detected a few times. V gene TRBV6-2 or TRBV6-3 combines with J gene TRBJ2-3; D call uncertain. Trimming pared 6 bases from V and 1 base from J, leaving 11 bases between. Germline CDR1 and CDR2: MNHEY and SVGEGT. The length of the CDR3 is 14 residues. The CDR3 DNA follows: TGTGCCAGCAGCAACGAGTGGGGCACAGATACGCAGTATTTT. Amino acid sequence: CASSNEWGTDTQYF.

Only a few counts were recorded for this clonotype. This chain links TRBV5-1 with TRBJ2-3, with 9 nucleotides matching TRBD1. Losses at the gene ends were 4 bases for V and 2 bases for J; bases not matched to a gene: 5. The CDR3 contains 15 residues. Germline CDR1 is SGHRS and CDR2 is YFSETQ. CDR3 sequence: CASSPGTGITDTQYF. The CDR3 DNA reads as TGCGCCAGCAGCCCAGGGACAGGGATCACAGATACGCAGTATTTT.

The chain joins TRBV11-2 to TRBJ1-1; no firm D call. Germline-derived CDR1 and CDR2 are SGHAT and FQNNGV. V dropped 2 bases and J dropped 0 bases, with 10 bases sitting between them. This CDR3 spans 15 amino acids. The CDR3 loop is CASSLRAIMNTEAFF. For the CDR3, the DNA is TGTGCCAGCAGCTTACGGGCGATCATGAACACTGAAGCTTTCTTT.

This chain joins TRBV5-5 and TRBJ1-5; 8 bases agree with TRBD1. V shed 0 bases, J shed 5 bases, and the junction held 4 bases outside the gene matches. The CDR3 is 15 residues long. CDR1 and CDR2 (germline): SGHKS, YYEKEE (reference sequence). CDR3: CASSLGGTGDQPQHF. For the CDR3, the DNA is TGTGCCAGCAGCTTGGGGGGGACAGGTGATCAGCCCCAGCATTTT.

The chain uses TRBV5-8 and TRBJ2-3, with D perhaps TRBD2 (6 bases). This CDR3 has 14 amino acids. Germline V lookup: CDR1 SGHTS, CDR2 YDEGEE. The V end lost 3 bases, the J end lost 2 bases, and 10 bases lay between the germline ends. The CDR3 DNA reads TGTGCCAGCAGCTATGGGACTGACACAGATACGCAGTATTTT. The encoded protein is CASSYGTDTDTQYF.

V and J are TRBV2 and TRBJ2-5, with a weak D call TRBD1 (6 bases). Germline V gene data show CDR1 as SNHLY and CDR2 as FYNNEI. Trimming removed 3 bases at V and 5 bases at J, with 10 bases between. The CDR3 is made up of 13 amino acids. CDR3 coding DNA: TGTGCCAGCAGTGAGCAGGGGTGGGAGACCCAGTACTTC. Translated: CASSEQGWETQYF.

This clonotype was seen a handful of times. The rearrangement uses TRBV6-1 and TRBJ2-3; 9 nucleotides match TRBD2. Germline trimming cut 4 bases from V and 5 bases from J; bases unmatched to any gene: 10. Germline CDR1 is MNHNS and CDR2 is SASEGT. The CDR3 sequence is 16 residues long. CDR3 sequence (DNA): TGTGCCAGCAGTGGGAGGGGGCGGGGGGGCGAAGATACGCAGTATTTT. It yields the protein CASSGRGRGGEDTQYF.